This T cell receptor (beta chain) was sequenced during a study of shared T cell receptors in the human thymus. This table comes from immunoSEQ multiplex PCR, and its TCRdb copy is limited to in-frame clones, with some not included. The data show about 730,000 clones, with approximately 83% seen just once and more than 0.01% held by the top ten. The sample also formed part of further work on human thymus T cells. This second study notes: Thymic tissue was derived from resections collected during corrective heart surgery. Thymic and blood repertoires seemed to show skewed V and J gene use. Unrelated people showed highly overlapping thymic repertoires, related research reported.

Source material: thymocytes. The receptor comes from a girl under three years old with a congenital heart defect.

The CDR3, as DNA: TGTGCCAGCAGCCAAGATTGCCAGGCGCGCACCCCCTACGAGCAGTACTTC. Protein product: CASSQDCQARTPYEQYF. The chain employs TRBV4-2 and TRBJ2-7; D unclear. Germline CDR1 and CDR2: LGHNA and YNFKEQ. This CDR3 has 17 residues. The ends were cut back, 0 bases at V and 2 bases at J, with 17 bases in the middle.